A selection of T cell receptor beta chains follows, all from one sample in a study of technical replicates of blood from a handful of donors. Sequenced by immunoSEQ multiplex PCR; TCRdb stores in-frame clones only, minus some. Of tens of thousands of clones in the sample, 75% to 90% were seen once. The specimen was PBMCs. The origin of the receptors is a human donor in good health. Some clones in this sample may be carry-over from other donors' samples. CDR3s include the opening cysteine and the closing phenylalanine or tryptophan. Clone sizes are given selectively: once, few, many, or a class where the clone is expanded.

TRBJ2-3 TRBV7-3 . CASSLSRSTDTQYF
TRBJ2-1 TRBV11-2 . CASRTGRASEQFF
TRBJ1-1 TRBV5-1 few CASSFTGAPGEAFF
TRBJ2-5 TRBV2 . CASRMGHGSETQYF
TRBJ2-1 TRBV7-9 . CASSLGSGNEQFF
TRBJ2-7 TRBV7-2 few CASSTHGTRSYEQYF
TRBJ2-7 TRBV6-7 once CASRYPTSGRWMNPSSYEQYF
TRBJ1-5 TRBV27 . CASSLTGGGQPQHF
TRBJ1-4 TRBV10-1 . CASSINEKLFF
TRBJ2-1 TRBV7-2 . CASSLVAGGLGEQFF
TRBJ2-7 TRBV15 . CATSRDRSGFSYEQYF
TRBJ2-3 TRBV4-2 . CASSTTGGADTQYF
TRBJ1-2 TRBV6-5 . CASKTDNYGYTF
TRBJ1-1 TRBV2 . CASSEIGAPEAFF
TRBJ1-1 TRBV5-4 . CASSETLGAEAFF
TRBJ2-3 TRBV4-1 . CASSQAKGLAGGSSTDTQYF
TRBJ2-2 TRBV7-9 . CASSAEGARNTGELFF
TRBJ2-7 TRBV15 . CATSRDRGLEQYF
TRBJ2-7 TRBV5-4 . CASSLSWTGGGEQYF
TRBJ2-5 TRBV5-1 . CASSLGLAQETQYF
TRBJ2-7 TRBV6-5 . CASRRTSGETYEQYF
TRBJ1-1 TRBV6-5 . CASSYFGGADGTEAFF
TRBJ2-7 TRBV7-2 . CASSLPGGYEQYF
TRBJ1-2 TRBV19 . CASDDKGTENFYGYTF
TRBJ2-2 TRBV5-1 . CASSAYGWEDTGELFF
TRBJ2-6 TRBV27 once CASSLGRAGANVLTF
TRBJ2-1 TRBV5-1 . CASSGAAGASYNEQFF
TRBJ2-3 TRBV5-5 . CASSFGRDRATDTQYF
TRBJ2-7 TRBV6-6 . CASSSGEGPYEQYF
TRBJ1-1 TRBV11-1 . CASSLDRGEAFF
TRBJ2-2 TRBV15 . CATSRRENTGELFF
TRBJ1-2 TRBV7-2 . CASSLGTANYGYTF
TRBJ1-5 TRBV5-1 . CASSLTGGGFQPQHF
TRBJ2-7 TRBV7-2 once CASSFRQGVNEQYF
TRBJ1-1 TRBV27 . CASRRGTGGTEAFF
TRBJ1-6 TRBV30 few CAWSQGSPLHF
TRBJ2-3 TRBV6-1 . CASSEKGEPPDTQYF